Included here is one T cell receptor beta chain sequence, with context. Generated by immunoSEQ multiplex PCR, the TCRdb table keeps only in-frame clones and is missing some. The sample gives around 92,000 clones, 86% of which show up once; approximately 13% is in the top ten. This sample is part of a study of blood T cell repertoires in COVID-19. The V gene's germline CDR1 is SNHLY and CDR2 FYNNEI. The CDR3 length is 13 residues. Between the trimmed V and J ends, which lost 6 bases and 12 bases, there was a span of 17 bases. Sequencing used peripheral blood. This TCR derives from a woman in her sixties in a cohort sampled during active or convalescent COVID-19. This sequence joins TRBV2 and TRBJ1-4; D might be TRBD1 (6 bases). CDR3 sequence reads: CASSRGYNGELFF. The CDR3 DNA is TGTGCCAGCAGCAGGGGTTATAATGGGGAACTGTTTTTT.